The T cell receptor beta chain described here comes from a study of monozygotic twins with inflammatory bowel disease. Study conclusions and caveats: Variability in patient repertoires may have come partly from differing immunosuppressive treatments.

Comment on this clonotype: Its antigen is unknown.

Reprocessing the 5' RACE reads, TCRdb reports a single entry for every CDR3 protein and omits DNA. The data include 400,000 to 500,000 distinct CDR3 sequences; the top ten clones carry around 2.5%. The germline gives CDR1 SGHRS, CDR2 YFSETQ. This CDR3 region has 15 residues. Input material: blood. This sequence was found in a human donor with ulcerative colitis or Crohn's disease, or a healthy co-twin of an affected twin (not recorded which). The chain uses TRBV5-1 and TRBJ2-7; with no DNA, the TCRdb D assignment of TRBD2 cannot be verified. The CDR3 loop reads CASSLGLAGRYEQYF.